This T cell receptor (beta chain) was sequenced during a study of response to subunit inactivated influenza vaccine (dated by TCRdb to 2016 to 2019). Study-level background: Deep quantitative T cell receptor repertoire profiling was used in the study to track responses to a trivalent subunit inactivated influenza vaccine.

Overall results and qualifications from the work: The authors proposed that each seasonal influenza vaccination may bring in only a limited number of new T cells.

Looking up the germline V gene yields CDR1 MGHRA and CDR2 YSYEKL. A distance of 12 bases separates the germline ends of V and J, which lose 0 bases and 3 bases respectively. The CDR3 runs 15 residues from the cysteine to the phenylalanine. Only CDR3 DNA remains: 45 bases, in frame from the first base. With respect to this clonotype: Its specific antigen is unknown. Base qualities were left out, and no much larger clone turns up one base away.

The library was built by means of RT-PCR. Instrument used: Illumina HiSeq 2500. TCRdb trimmed public reads at Q25 via fastp, called clones via MiXCR and kept in-frame beta chains. Identical CDR3 protein sequences are pooled into one entry, listed with their most common genes and DNA. Recorded for this sample are around 320,000 distinct CDR3 sequences; about 20% of them occurred a single time. The ten largest account for over 9% of the sample. The sequence came from a man aged 45 to 75 who received an inactivated influenza vaccine. Donor details come from another sample of the same person, matched by shared clones. This material consisted of PBMCs from blood, taken about 20 months after vaccination. This receptor chain uses TRBV4-1 and TRBJ2-7, and the D gene may be TRBD1, 6 bases matching. The nucleotide sequence reads as follows: TGCGCCAGCAGCCAAGATCAGGGGCGCGGCTACGAGCAGTACTTC. Protein translation: CASSQDQGRGYEQYF.